This is a list of T cell receptor beta chains from one sample in a study of human T cells and chemical hapten exposure. MiXCR was run by TCRdb on the RACE reads, yielding one entry per CDR3 protein. The data contain just over 350,000 distinct CDR3 sequences, over 6% of them singletons. The material was whole blood, obtained in connection with sensitization to the hapten diphenylcyclopropenone (DPC). These receptors originate from a woman under 30 with alopecia areata. Some clones in this sample may be carry-over from other donors' samples. The CDR3 runs from the conserved cysteine through the conserved F or W. Fields, in order: D gene, V gene, CDR3 protein. D genes are given only for firm matches.

>-|TRBV12-3/TRBV12-4
CANPGGRRALNNEYF
>-|TRBV4-2
CASSQGESPASDTQYF
>TRBD2|TRBV29-1
CSVVGLAGYNEQFF
>-|TRBV18
CASSSGRMQNTEAFF
>-|TRBV9
CASSGGARTEAFF
>TRBD2|TRBV6-5
CASSYAGLAGGLAYEQYF
>TRBD1|TRBV4-3
CASSQEGQGYNSPLHF
>-|TRBV7-2
CASRATPENNQPQHF
>-|TRBV20-1
CSAPDFTGELFF
>TRBD1|TRBV6-6
CASSSGTVGPLHF
>-|TRBV20-1
CSARAPGQTNTGELFF
>-|TRBV7-2
CASSLTTGPTTQHF
>-|TRBV7-2
CASSLKGVAGTDTQYF
>-|TRBV28
CASSSPNSPSTDTQYF
>-|TRBV10-3
CAITPDTVNSPLHF
>-|TRBV7-9
CASSSQRRYYGYTF
>TRBD2|TRBV7-2
CASSLSVSGGRDTQYF
>-|TRBV5-1
CASSPYPDSEGNEQFF
>TRBD1|TRBV7-9
CASTPTGGGNYGYTF
>TRBD2|TRBV7-2
CASSLIAGEDTQYF
>-|TRBV20-1
CSASHADEQYF
>TRBD1|TRBV7-6
CASSIGTGGGSYEQYF
>TRBD1|TRBV18
CASSPLHRGISYGYTF
>TRBD1|TRBV4-2
CASSPPGQESYEQYF
>TRBD1|TRBV12-5
CASGSKTGRAGGPAFF
>-|TRBV9
CASSVVGGGQDTQYF
>TRBD1|TRBV6-6
CASSTTMSGGEPDGYTF
>TRBD2|TRBV7-2
CASSLVSSGAYNEQFF
>-|TRBV5-4
CASSLDRYAGELFF
>-|TRBV3-1
CASSQSGVRFNEQFF
>-|TRBV4-3
CASSLETQGEVYEQYF
>-|TRBV12-3/TRBV12-4
CASSFGQSENIQYF
>TRBD1|TRBV27
CASSLSGQAHYGYTF
>-|TRBV5-1
CASSGEAGANVLTF
>-|TRBV3-1
CASSPSDGPSGNTIYF
>-|TRBV9
CASSVEGGWNSPLHF
>-|TRBV4-3
CASSQAQLGYEQYF
>TRBD1|TRBV29-1
CSVWTRDSVYGYTF
>-|TRBV20-1
CSALRLRNQPQHF
>TRBD1|TRBV6-5
CASSLIGPGQGSSPLHF
>TRBD1|TRBV5-1
CASRPTGGNENEQFF
>-|TRBV2
CASSELGETQYF
>TRBD1|TRBV15
CATSTRRGGWSGNTIYF
>-|TRBV2
CASTRLRESEQFF
>-|TRBV7-9
CASSAGYPNEQFF
>TRBD1|TRBV24-1
CATSDRDRVPYNEQFF
>TRBD1|TRBV4-3
CASSHGTGGDEQYF